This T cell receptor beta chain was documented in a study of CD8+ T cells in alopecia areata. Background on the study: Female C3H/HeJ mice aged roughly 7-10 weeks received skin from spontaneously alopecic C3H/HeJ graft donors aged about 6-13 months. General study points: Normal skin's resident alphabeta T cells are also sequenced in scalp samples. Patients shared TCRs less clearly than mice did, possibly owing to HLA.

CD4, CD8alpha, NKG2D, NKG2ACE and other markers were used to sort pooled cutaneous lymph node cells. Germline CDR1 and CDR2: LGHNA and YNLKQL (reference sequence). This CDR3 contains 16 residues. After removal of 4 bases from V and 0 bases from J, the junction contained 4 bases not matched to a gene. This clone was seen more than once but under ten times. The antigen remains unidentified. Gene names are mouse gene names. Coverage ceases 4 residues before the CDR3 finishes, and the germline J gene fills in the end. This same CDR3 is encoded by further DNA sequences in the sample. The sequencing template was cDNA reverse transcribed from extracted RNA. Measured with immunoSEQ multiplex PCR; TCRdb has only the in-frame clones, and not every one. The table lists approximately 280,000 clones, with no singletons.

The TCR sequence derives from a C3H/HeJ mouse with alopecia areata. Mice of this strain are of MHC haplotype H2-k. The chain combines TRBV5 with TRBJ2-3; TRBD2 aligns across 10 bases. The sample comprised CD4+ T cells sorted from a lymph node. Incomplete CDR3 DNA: TGTGCCAGCAGCCCGGGACTGGGGTCTAGTGCAGAA. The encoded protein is CASSPGLGSSAE. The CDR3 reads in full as CASSPGLGSSAETLYF.